This is a list of T cell receptor beta chains from one sample in a study of Graves' ophthalmopathy and Graves' hyperthyroidism. In TCRdb, the multiplex PCR reads were re-called with MiXCR into one record per CDR3 protein. The table records 740,000 or so distinct CDR3 sequences, roughly 40% of them present only once. The specimen sequenced was peripheral blood. The receptors shown here come from an adult man with Graves' ophthalmopathy. Both conserved end residues are part of each CDR3. A D gene is named only where the DNA matches it firmly. Not all rows give a size; the values are once, few, many and, for expanded clones, a class.

few,TRBD2,TRBV11-2,TRBJ2-7,CASSVSGGNSYEQYF,TGTGCCAGCAGCGTCTCGGGGGGGAACTCCTACGAGCAGTACTTC
NA,NA,TRBV7-3,TRBJ2-5,CASSRTGLRLETQYF,TGTGCCAGCAGCCGCACGGGACTTAGGTTAGAGACCCAGTACTTC
NA,NA,TRBV4-1,TRBJ1-6,CANSQEKVPNSPLHF,TGCGCCAACAGCCAAGAGAAGGTCCCGAATTCACCCCTCCACTTT
NA,TRBD1,TRBV15,TRBJ1-2,CATSSLPTGEAHGYTF,TGTGCCACCAGCAGTCTTCCGACAGGGGAGGCTCATGGCTACACCTTC
few,TRBD2,TRBV15,TRBJ2-6,CATSRDRGVNVLTF,TGTGCCACCAGCAGAGATCGGGGGGTCAACGTCCTGACTTTC
few,NA,TRBV19,TRBJ2-2,CASSISGMGTGELFF,TGTGCCAGTAGTATTTCGGGGATGGGAACCGGGGAGCTGTTTTTT
NA,NA,TRBV24-1,TRBJ2-2,CATPNRGNTGELFF,TGTGCCACCCCGAACCGCGGGAACACCGGGGAGCTGTTTTTT
NA,TRBD1,TRBV10-3,TRBJ2-7,CASSETPWTGRPYEQYF,TGTGCCAGCAGTGAGACGCCCTGGACAGGGAGGCCCTACGAGCAGTACTTC
many,NA,TRBV7-9,TRBJ1-1,CASSLEGQRNTEAFF,TGTGCCAGCAGCTTAGAAGGGCAGAGGAACACTGAAGCTTTCTTT
few,NA,TRBV7-9,TRBJ1-5,CASSLDSSPQHF,TGTGCCAGCAGCTTGGATAGTAGCCCCCAGCATTTT
few,NA,TRBV11-2,TRBJ2-5,CASSSGRSVETQYF,TGTGCCAGCAGCTCGGGACGCAGTGTAGAGACCCAGTACTTC
many,NA,TRBV19,TRBJ1-2,CASTHRTSYGYTF,TGTGCCAGTACCCATCGGACTTCCTATGGCTACACCTTC
NA,NA,TRBV6-1,TRBJ1-1,CASQWAGQTNTEAFF,TGTGCCAGCCAGTGGGCAGGACAGACGAACACTGAAGCTTTCTTT
NA,NA,TRBV7-9,TRBJ1-2,CASSREDRSGGYTF,TGTGCCAGCAGCAGGGAAGACAGATCCGGAGGCTACACCTTC
many,NA,TRBV4-1,TRBJ1-6,CASSQREGVVDSPLHF,TGCGCCAGCAGCCAACGCGAAGGGGTGGTTGACTCACCCCTCCACTTT
few,NA,TRBV25-1,TRBJ2-2,CASSEPSLHVTGELFF,TGTGCCAGCAGTGAACCCTCCTTACATGTCACCGGGGAGCTGTTTTTT
NA,TRBD1,TRBV7-9,TRBJ1-3,CASSFGGQGNTIYF,TGTGCCAGCAGCTTTGGAGGACAGGGGAACACCATATATTTT
many,NA,TRBV7-7,TRBJ1-1,CASSLIRDTEAFF,TGTGCTAGCAGCTTAATCAGGGACACTGAAGCTTTCTTT
few,TRBD1,TRBV7-6,TRBJ2-7,CASSPTPGGGWEQYF,TGTGCCAGCAGCCCGACCCCAGGGGGTGGATGGGAGCAGTACTTC
NA,NA,TRBV9,TRBJ2-5,CASSSRGGGGYQETQYF,TGTGCCAGCAGCTCACGAGGGGGTGGGGGATACCAAGAGACCCAGTACTTC
NA,NA,TRBV10-3,TRBJ2-6,CASRRPYSGANVLTF,TGTGCCAGCCGGCGACCGTACTCTGGGGCCAACGTCCTGACTTTC
NA,NA,TRBV10-3,TRBJ1-1,CASSPPMLAAFF,TGTGCCAGCAGTCCCCCCATGCTTGCAGCTTTCTTT
many,NA,TRBV2,TRBJ1-6,CASTERGYNSPLHF,TGTGCCAGCACCGAGCGGGGTTATAATTCACCCCTCCACTTT
NA,TRBD2,TRBV10-3,TRBJ2-5,CAISGQGGRTETQYF,TGTGCCATCAGTGGGCAGGGCGGGAGAACGGAGACCCAGTACTTC
many,NA,TRBV29-1,TRBJ1-5,CSVRTRSNQPQHF,TGCAGCGTCCGGACACGCAGCAATCAGCCCCAGCATTTT
NA,NA,TRBV5-4,TRBJ2-2,CASSPQYTGELFF,TGCGCCAGCAGCCCTCAGTACACCGGGGAGCTGTTTTTT
few,NA,TRBV10-3,TRBJ1-6,CASSEVTAYNSPLHF,TGTGCCAGCAGTGAAGTGACAGCATATAATTCACCCCTCCACTTT
many,NA,TRBV19,TRBJ1-1,CASTFDTSEAFF,TGTGCCAGTACCTTCGACACGAGTGAAGCTTTCTTT
few,TRBD1,TRBV10-3,TRBJ1-2,CAISAGTGGFYGYTF,TGTGCCATCAGTGCCGGGACAGGGGGCTTTTATGGCTACACCTTC
many,NA,TRBV11-2,TRBJ1-2,CASSYGAGGYTF,TGTGCCAGCAGCTACGGGGCTGGTGGCTACACCTTC
NA,NA,TRBV10-3,TRBJ2-7,CASSAPATPYEQYF,TGTGCCAGCAGTGCGCCTGCAACCCCCTACGAGCAGTACTTC
NA,TRBD1,TRBV29-1,TRBJ1-2,CSVERTGKDYTF,TGCAGCGTTGAACGGACAGGGAAGGACTACACCTTC
many,NA,TRBV20-1,TRBJ1-6,CSARVGGISSPLHF,TGCAGTGCTAGAGTTGGAGGGATTAGCTCACCCCTCCACTTT
NA,NA,TRBV6-2/TRBV6-3,TRBJ2-7,CASSYGGGLTYEQYF,TGTGCCAGCAGTTACGGGGGCGGATTAACCTACGAGCAGTACTTC
NA,TRBD2,TRBV10-3,TRBJ2-7,CAIRTGTSGNSYEQYF,TGTGCCATCAGAACGGGGACTAGCGGAAACTCCTACGAGCAGTACTTC
NA,NA,TRBV6-1,TRBJ1-1,CASSEAGLTEAFF,TGTGCCAGCAGTGAAGCAGGGCTGACTGAAGCTTTCTTT
many,NA,TRBV29-1,TRBJ1-2,CSVEDVGYGYTF,TGCAGCGTTGAAGATGTGGGCTATGGCTACACCTTC
NA,NA,TRBV7-9,TRBJ2-2,CASSLSPPGSNTGELFF,TGTGCCAGCAGCTTAAGCCCGCCTGGGTCGAACACCGGGGAGCTGTTTTTT
NA,NA,TRBV10-3,TRBJ2-2,CASSYVRSANTGELFF,TGTGCCAGCAGTTACGTCAGGTCGGCGAACACCGGGGAGCTGTTTTTT
NA,NA,TRBV12-3/TRBV12-4,TRBJ1-2,CASSFWGPDYGYTF,TGTGCCAGCAGTTTTTGGGGCCCGGACTATGGCTACACCTTC
many,TRBD2,TRBV20-1,TRBJ2-5,CSARAFDVGPGLAVGEETQYF,TGCAGTGCTAGAGCCTTCGACGTGGGCCCCGGACTAGCGGTCGGGGAAGAGACCCAGTACTTC
few,TRBD1,TRBV25-1,TRBJ1-6,CASSPGQGAGNSPLHF,TGTGCCAGCAGCCCCGGACAGGGGGCGGGAAATTCACCCCTCCACTTT
NA,NA,TRBV6-2/TRBV6-3,TRBJ2-7,CASSYVRGVIGSYEQYF,TGTGCCAGCAGTTACGTGCGAGGGGTGATCGGCTCCTACGAGCAGTACTTC
NA,TRBD2,TRBV7-2,TRBJ2-3,CASSPLAGGPDTQYF,TGTGCCAGCAGCCCTCTAGCGGGAGGCCCAGATACGCAGTATTTT
few,NA,TRBV7-9,TRBJ2-6,CASSAQGSSGANVLTF,TGTGCCAGCTCGGCCCAGGGTTCATCTGGGGCCAACGTCCTGACTTTC